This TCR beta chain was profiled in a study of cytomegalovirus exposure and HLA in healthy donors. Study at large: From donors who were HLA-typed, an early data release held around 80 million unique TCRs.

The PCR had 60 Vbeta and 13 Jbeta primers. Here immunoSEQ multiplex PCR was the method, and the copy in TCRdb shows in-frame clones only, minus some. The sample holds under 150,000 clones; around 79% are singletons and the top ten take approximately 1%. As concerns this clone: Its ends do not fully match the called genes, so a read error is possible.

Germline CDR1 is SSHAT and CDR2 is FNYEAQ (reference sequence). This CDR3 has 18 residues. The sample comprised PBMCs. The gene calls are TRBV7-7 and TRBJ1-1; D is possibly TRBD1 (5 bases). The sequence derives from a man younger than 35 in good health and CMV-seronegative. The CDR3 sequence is CASSLAVDRNKPNTEAFF. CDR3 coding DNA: TGTGCTAGCAGCTTAGCAGTCGACAGAAATAAACCGAACACTGAAGCTTTCTTT. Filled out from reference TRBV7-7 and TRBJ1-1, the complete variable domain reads GAGVSQSPRYKVTKRGQDVTLRCDPISSHATLYWYQQALGQGPEFLTYFNYEAQPDKSGLPSDRFSAERPEGSISTLTIQRTEQRDSAMYRCASSLAVDRNKPNTEAFFGQGTRLTVV.